The 5 T cell receptor beta chains given below trace back to one sample, sequenced in a study of early T cells in non-severe SARS-CoV-2 infection. MiXCR, applied by TCRdb to the 5' RACE reads, yields one record per CDR3 protein. The profile shows around 50,000 distinct CDR3 sequences, roughly 6.2% of them singletons. Sequencing used whole blood. The receptors originated from an adult who was a healthcare worker with PCR-confirmed SARS-CoV-2 infection or an uninfected control (not recorded which).

V usage is TRBV30 and J usage is TRBJ2-1, with D tentatively TRBD1 (6 bases). There are 15 residues in the CDR3. Trimming left V 0 bases short and J 3 bases short, with 12 bases between. Germline V gives CDR1 GTSNPN, CDR2 SVGIG (reference sequence). The CDR3 nucleotides read TGTGCCTGGAGTGTAGGAGGACAGCTCTACAATGAGCAGTTCTTC. As protein: CAWSVGGQLYNEQFF.

This clonotype was seen many times. A junction boundary mismatches the germline segment, possibly from a read error. V gene TRBV7-7 combines with J gene TRBJ1-6; no firm D call. In germline, CDR1 is SSHAT, CDR2 FNYEAQ (reference sequence). The CDR3 consists of 15 residues. The CDR3 DNA is TGTGCTAGCAGCCCCCGGGAGGGCTGGAATTCACCCCTCCACTTT. This encodes CASSPREGWNSPLHF.

This clonotype was detected ten times or more. The chain has TRBV6-6 and TRBJ2-6, with D possibly being TRBD1 (7 bases). This CDR3 spans 15 amino acids. Germline values: CDR1 MNHNY, CDR2 SVGAGI (reference sequence). V lost 6 bases and J lost 2, with 11 bases in between. The CDR3 DNA follows: TGTGCCAGCAGAAGCAGGGGGGCTGGGGCCAACGTCCTGACTTTC. Translating it yields CASRSRGAGANVLTF.

Many counts were recorded for this clonotype. The V call is TRBV4-3, the J call TRBJ2-2; D is uncertain. Trimming removed 3 bases from V and 3 bases from J, with 8 bases in between. Per the germline V gene, CDR1 is LGHNA and CDR2 is YSLEER. The CDR3 sequence is 14 residues long. The CDR3 spells CASSHDGHTGELFF. Written as DNA, the CDR3 is TGCGCCAGCAGCCATGACGGACACACCGGGGAGCTGTTTTTT.

This chain connects TRBV12-3 or TRBV12-4 to TRBJ1-1; D uncertain. The ends were cut back, 4 bases at V and 4 bases at J, with 10 bases in the middle. This CDR3 has 13 amino acids. CDR3 DNA sequence: TGTGCCAGCAGTTATATAACGACCACTGAAGCTTTCTTT. Translated: CASSYITTTEAFF.